Presented here are 10 T cell receptor beta chains from one specimen sequenced in a study of OX40 agonist ivuxolimab in advanced cancers. Measured with immunoSEQ multiplex PCR; TCRdb has only the in-frame clones, and not every one. Here the sample spans 80,000 or so clones, roughly 91% being singletons. Source: CD4+ or CD8+ T cells sorted from blood, taken in a trial of the OX40 agonist ivuxolimab. Source of these receptors: an adult with an advanced solid tumor such as melanoma, head and neck, liver or kidney cancer.

The chain carries TRBV28 and TRBJ2-7; 10 nucleotides line up with TRBD1. CDR1 is MDHEN, CDR2 SYDVKM, per germline. Losses at the gene ends were 5 bases for V and 7 bases for J; bases not matched to a gene: 14. The CDR3 covers 16 residues. This chain's CDR3 is CASSPYRDRGLREQYF. CDR3 in DNA: TGTGCCAGCAGTCCTTACCGGGACAGGGGATTGAGGGAGCAGTACTTC.

CDR3 bases: TGTGCCAGCAGCCACTTGGGGTCGGGACAGGGAGACACCGGGGAGCTGTTTTTT. This sequence encodes CASSHLGSGQGDTGELFF. This chain uses TRBV7-2 with TRBJ2-2, with TRBD1 matching 9 bases. Losses at the gene ends were 5 bases for V and 3 bases for J; bases not matched to a gene: 13. The CDR3 runs to 18 residues. CDR1 is SGHTA, CDR2 FQGNSA, per germline.

The chain combines TRBV7-8 with TRBJ2-3; unclear D gene. CDR3 size: 11 residues. Looked up from germline, CDR1 is SGHVS and CDR2 is FQNEAQ. V was pared by 10 bases and J by 6 bases, with 11 bases between. CDR3 nucleotide sequence: TGTGCCACAGGCAGTTCGGATACGCAGTATTTT. It translates to CATGSSDTQYF.

Only one count was recorded for this clone. The chain recombines TRBV7-6 with TRBJ2-5; possible D gene TRBD2, 5 bases. The V and J ends lost 5 bases and 4 bases respectively, with 23 bases between them. In germline, CDR1 is SGHVS, CDR2 FNYEAQ. This CDR3 has 17 amino acids. The CDR3 sequence is CASSPTPRLAHGETQYF. DNA for the CDR3: TGTGCCAGCAGCCCCACACCTAGGCTAGCTCACGGAGAGACCCAGTACTTC.

This chain links TRBV25-1 with TRBJ2-7; D call uncertain. The CDR3 is 14 residues long. CDR1 MGHDK and CDR2 SYGVNS come from the germline V gene. Trimming took off 5 bases at V and 0 bases at J, with 11 bases between the two ends. In nucleotides, the CDR3 is TGTGCCAGCAGTCCCCGAGGCAACTCCTACGAGCAGTACTTC. Residues: CASSPRGNSYEQYF.

This clone appeared a single time. The rearrangement uses TRBV7-2 and TRBJ2-3; D uncertain. The germline V and J ends were trimmed by 3 bases and 1 base, with 2 bases remaining between them. Germline CDR1 is SGHTA and CDR2 is FQGNSA. CDR3 size: 12 residues. CDR3 loop: CASSLGTDTQYF. The CDR3 DNA reads as TGTGCCAGCAGCTTGGGCACAGATACGCAGTATTTT.

The CDR3 here is CASGGLPYYNEQFF. In DNA, the CDR3 is TGTGCCAGCGGAGGACTACCCTACTACAATGAGCAGTTCTTC. This chain joins TRBV28 and TRBJ2-1, with D possibly matching TRBD2 (6 bases). The V end was cut by 8 bases, the J end by 3 bases, with 14 bases between. The germline CDR1 and CDR2 sequences are MDHEN and SYDVKM. This CDR3 comprises 14 residues.

The genes are TRBV27 and TRBJ2-3; 7 bases line up with TRBD1. Germline V gives CDR1 MNHEY, CDR2 SMNVEV (reference sequence). V shed 5 bases and J 1 base; nucleotides not matched to a gene: 9. This CDR3 spans 16 amino acids. This CDR3 reads CASSSFGTERTDTQYF. The DNA of the CDR3 is TGTGCCAGCAGTAGCTTCGGGACAGAGCGCACAGATACGCAGTATTTT.

The chain uses TRBV7-8 and TRBJ2-7; 7 nucleotides agree with TRBD2. V lost 1 base, J lost 3 bases, and 15 bases stayed unmatched. The CDR3 is 18 amino acids. Germline V lookup: CDR1 SGHVS, CDR2 FQNEAQ. Written as DNA, the CDR3 is TGTGCCAGCAGCTTAGAACCCTGGGGGGGGTTCTACCACTACGAGCAGTACTTC. Its protein product is CASSLEPWGGFYHYEQYF.

The V and J genes are TRBV2 and TRBJ1-3; TRBD1 might be the D (6 bases). V lost 2 bases and J lost 4, with 9 bases in between. Germline values: CDR1 SNHLY, CDR2 FYNNEI. CDR3 length equals 14 residues. The CDR3 DNA reads as TGTGCCAGCAGTGAACAGGGGCCAGGAAACACCATATATTTT. Translated, it gives CASSEQGPGNTIYF.